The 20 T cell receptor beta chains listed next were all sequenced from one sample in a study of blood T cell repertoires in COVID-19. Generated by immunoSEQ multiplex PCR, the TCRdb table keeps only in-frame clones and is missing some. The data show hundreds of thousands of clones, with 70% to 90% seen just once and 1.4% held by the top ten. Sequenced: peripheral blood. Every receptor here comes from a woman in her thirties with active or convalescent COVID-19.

The CDR3 loop is CASSQEVGLSNEKLFF. The DNA of the CDR3 is TGTGCCAGCAGCCAAGAGGTGGGACTGAGCAATGAAAAACTGTTTTTT. This chain uses TRBV4-2 with TRBJ1-4, with D maybe TRBD1 (5 bases). The CDR3 consists of 16 residues. V lost 0 bases, J lost 5 bases, and 13 bases lay in between. Germline V CDR1 and CDR2: LGHNA, YNFKEQ.

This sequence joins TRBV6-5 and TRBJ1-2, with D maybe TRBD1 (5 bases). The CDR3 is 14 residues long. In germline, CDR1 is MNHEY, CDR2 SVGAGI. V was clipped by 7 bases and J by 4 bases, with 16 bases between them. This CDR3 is CASTAAGQRYGYTF. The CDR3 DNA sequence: TGTGCCAGCACAGCTGCAGGACAACGCTATGGCTACACCTTC.

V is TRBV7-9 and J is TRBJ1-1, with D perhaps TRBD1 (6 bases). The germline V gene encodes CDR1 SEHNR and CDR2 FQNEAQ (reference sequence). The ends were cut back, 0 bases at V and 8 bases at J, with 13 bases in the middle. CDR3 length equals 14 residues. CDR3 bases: TGTGCCAGCAGCTTAGCGCATTGGGGGCCCGAAGCTTTCTTT. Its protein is CASSLAHWGPEAFF. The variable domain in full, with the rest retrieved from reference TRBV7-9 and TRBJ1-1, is DTGVSQNPRHKITKRGQNVTFRCDPISEHNRLYWYRQTLGQGPEFLTYFQNEAQLEKSRLLSDRFSAERPKGSFSTLEIQRTEQGDSAMYLCASSLAHWGPEAFFGQGTRLTVV.

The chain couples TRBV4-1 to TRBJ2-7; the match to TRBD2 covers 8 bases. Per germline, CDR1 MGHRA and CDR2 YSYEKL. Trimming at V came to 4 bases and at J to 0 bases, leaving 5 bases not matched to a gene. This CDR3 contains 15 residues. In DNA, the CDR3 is TGCGCCAGCAGCCCCCGCGCGGGGGGCTCCTACGAGCAGTACTTC. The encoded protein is CASSPRAGGSYEQYF.

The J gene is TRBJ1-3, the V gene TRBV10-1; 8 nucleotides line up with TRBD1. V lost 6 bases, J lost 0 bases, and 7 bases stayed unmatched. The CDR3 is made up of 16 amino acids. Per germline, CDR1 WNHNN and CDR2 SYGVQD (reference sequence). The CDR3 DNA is TGCGCCAGCAGCGATACCGGGACAGGCTCTGGAAACACCATATATTTT. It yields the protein CASSDTGTGSGNTIYF.

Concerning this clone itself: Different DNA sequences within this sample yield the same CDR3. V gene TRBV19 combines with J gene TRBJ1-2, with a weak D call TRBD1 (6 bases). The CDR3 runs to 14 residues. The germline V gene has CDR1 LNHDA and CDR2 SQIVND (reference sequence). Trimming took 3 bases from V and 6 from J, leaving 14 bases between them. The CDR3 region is CASSIGRGSDGYTF. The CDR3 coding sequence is TGTGCCAGTAGTATTGGCAGGGGTTCCGATGGCTACACCTTC. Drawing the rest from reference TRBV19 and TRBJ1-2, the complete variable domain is DGGITQSPKYLFRKEGQNVTLSCEQNLNHDAMYWYRQDPGQGLRLIYYSQIVNDFQKGDIAEGYSVSREKKESFPLTVTSAQKNPTAFYLCASSIGRGSDGYTFGSGTRLTVV.

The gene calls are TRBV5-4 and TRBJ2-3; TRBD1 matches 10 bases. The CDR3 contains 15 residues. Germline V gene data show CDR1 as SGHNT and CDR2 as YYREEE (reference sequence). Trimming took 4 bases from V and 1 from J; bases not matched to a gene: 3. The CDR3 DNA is TGTGCCAGCAGCCGAGGACAGGGGGGCACAGATACGCAGTATTTT. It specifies CASSRGQGGTDTQYF. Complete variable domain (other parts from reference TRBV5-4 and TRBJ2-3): ETGVTQSPTHLIKTRGQQVTLRCSSQSGHNTVSWYQQALGQGPQFIFQYYREEENGRGNFPPRFSGLQFPNYSSELNVNALELDDSALYLCASSRGQGGTDTQYFGPGTRLTVL.

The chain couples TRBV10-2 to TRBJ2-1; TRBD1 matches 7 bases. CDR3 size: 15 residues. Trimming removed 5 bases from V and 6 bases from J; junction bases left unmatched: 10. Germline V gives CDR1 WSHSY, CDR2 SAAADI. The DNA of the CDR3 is TGCGCCAGCAGTTCGGGACAGTTGAGTCTCAATGAGCAGTTCTTC. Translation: CASSSGQLSLNEQFF.

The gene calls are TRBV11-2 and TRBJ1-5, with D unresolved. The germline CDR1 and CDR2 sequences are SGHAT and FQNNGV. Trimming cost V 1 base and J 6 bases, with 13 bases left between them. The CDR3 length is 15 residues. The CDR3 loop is CASSLVSGLGQPQHF. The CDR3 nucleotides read TGTGCCAGCAGCTTAGTTTCGGGATTGGGTCAGCCCCAGCATTTT.

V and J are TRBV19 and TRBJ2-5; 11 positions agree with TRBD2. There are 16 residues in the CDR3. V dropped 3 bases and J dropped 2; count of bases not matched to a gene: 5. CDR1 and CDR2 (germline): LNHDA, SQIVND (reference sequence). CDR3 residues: CASSILGTSGQETQYF. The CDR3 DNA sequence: TGTGCCAGTAGTATCCTTGGGACTAGCGGTCAAGAGACCCAGTACTTC. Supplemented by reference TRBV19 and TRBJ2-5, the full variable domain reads DGGITQSPKYLFRKEGQNVTLSCEQNLNHDAMYWYRQDPGQGLRLIYYSQIVNDFQKGDIAEGYSVSREKKESFPLTVTSAQKNPTAFYLCASSILGTSGQETQYFGPGTRLLVL.

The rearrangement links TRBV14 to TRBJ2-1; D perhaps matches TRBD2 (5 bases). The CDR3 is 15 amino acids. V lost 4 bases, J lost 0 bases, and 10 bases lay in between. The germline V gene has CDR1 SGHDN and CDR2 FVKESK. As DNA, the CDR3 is TGTGCCAGCAGCCTTGGACTGAACTCCTACAATGAGCAGTTCTTC. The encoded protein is CASSLGLNSYNEQFF.

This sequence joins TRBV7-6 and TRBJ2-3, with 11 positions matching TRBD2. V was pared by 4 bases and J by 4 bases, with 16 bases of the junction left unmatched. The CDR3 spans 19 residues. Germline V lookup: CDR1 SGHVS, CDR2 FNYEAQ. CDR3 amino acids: CASSSTRDSGGGFADTQYF. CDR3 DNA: TGTGCCAGCAGCTCTACCCGGGATAGCGGGGGGGGATTTGCAGATACGCAGTATTTT.

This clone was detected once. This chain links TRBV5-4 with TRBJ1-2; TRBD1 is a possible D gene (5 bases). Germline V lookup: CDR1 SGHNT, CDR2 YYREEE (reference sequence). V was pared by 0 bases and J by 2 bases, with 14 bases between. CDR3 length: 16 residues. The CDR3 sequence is CASSLVDSRGNYGYTF. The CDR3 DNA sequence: TGTGCCAGCAGCTTGGTTGACAGCCGTGGAAACTATGGCTACACCTTC.

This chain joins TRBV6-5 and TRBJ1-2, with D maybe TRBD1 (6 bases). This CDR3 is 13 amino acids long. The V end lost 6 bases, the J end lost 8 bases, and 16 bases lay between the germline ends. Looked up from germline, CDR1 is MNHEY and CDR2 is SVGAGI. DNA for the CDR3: TGTGCCAGCAGACAAACAGGGACGGGCGGCTACACCTTC. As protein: CASRQTGTGGYTF.

The CDR3 DNA reads as TGTGCCAGCAGCTTAGATACTAGCGGGGCGATCGGGGAGCTGTTTTTT. Amino acid sequence: CASSLDTSGAIGELFF. The rearrangement joins TRBV7-8 to TRBJ2-2; 10 bases line up with TRBD2. Germline CDR1 is SGHVS and CDR2 is FQNEAQ. The length of the CDR3 is 16 residues. V gave up 1 base and J gave up 7 bases; unmatched junction bases: 6.

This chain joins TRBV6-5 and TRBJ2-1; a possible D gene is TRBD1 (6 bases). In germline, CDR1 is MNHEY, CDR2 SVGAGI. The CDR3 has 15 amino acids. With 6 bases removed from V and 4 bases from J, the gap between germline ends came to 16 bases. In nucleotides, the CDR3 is TGTGCCAGCAGCAGTTACAGGGACCAATACAATGAGCAGTTCTTC. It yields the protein CASSSYRDQYNEQFF.

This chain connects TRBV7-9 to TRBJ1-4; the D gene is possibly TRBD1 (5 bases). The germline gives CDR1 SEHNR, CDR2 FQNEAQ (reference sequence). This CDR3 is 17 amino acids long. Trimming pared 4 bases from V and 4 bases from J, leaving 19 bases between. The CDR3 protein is CASSSSMPGLDNEKLFF. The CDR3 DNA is TGTGCCAGCAGCTCAAGCATGCCGGGACTTGATAATGAAAAACTGTTTTTT.

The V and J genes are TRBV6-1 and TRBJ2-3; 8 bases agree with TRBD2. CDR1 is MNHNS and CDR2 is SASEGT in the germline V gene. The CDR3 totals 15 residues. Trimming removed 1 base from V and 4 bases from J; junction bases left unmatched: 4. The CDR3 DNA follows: TGTGCCAGCAGTGAAGGGTGGCGGGGGGCAGATACGCAGTATTTT. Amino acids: CASSEGWRGADTQYF.

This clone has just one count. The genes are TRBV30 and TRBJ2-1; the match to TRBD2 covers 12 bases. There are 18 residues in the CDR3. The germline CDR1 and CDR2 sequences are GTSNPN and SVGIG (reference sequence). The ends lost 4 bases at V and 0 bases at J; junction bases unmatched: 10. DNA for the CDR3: TGTGCCTGGATCCTCGGGACTAGCGGGTATAGCTCCTACAATGAGCAGTTCTTC. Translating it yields CAWILGTSGYSSYNEQFF.

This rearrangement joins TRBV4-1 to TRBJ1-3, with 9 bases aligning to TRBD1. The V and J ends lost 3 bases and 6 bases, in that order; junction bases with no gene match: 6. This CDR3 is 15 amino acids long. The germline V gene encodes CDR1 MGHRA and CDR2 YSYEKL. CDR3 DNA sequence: TGCGCCAGCAGCCAGTGGGGACAGGGCGAAAACACCATATATTTT. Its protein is CASSQWGQGENTIYF.